Listed here are 31 T cell receptor beta chains from one sample, sequenced in a study of blood T cells in healthy people across ages (dated by TCRdb to between 2014 and 2017). The library was prepared using 5' RACE. The listed sequencing device is Illumina HiSeq 2500. The second PCR ran for roughly 7 to 11 cycles and used a J-beta primer mix along with a sample-barcoded 5' primer. The raw public data were reprocessed by TCRdb itself: fastp quality trimming at Q25, MiXCR clonotype calling, in-frame beta chains only. Records with the same CDR3 protein are collapsed into one entry carrying the most frequent genes and DNA. The sample contains 780,000 or so distinct CDR3 sequences, just over 55% of them found a single time. The ten largest clonotypes hold 20% to 30% of the sample. The sequencing input was blood. The receptors originated from a man aged 40-50 years in good health.

This clonotype was recorded a few times. The V call is TRBV5-4, the J call TRBJ2-3, with 12 positions matching TRBD2. Trimming cost V 5 bases and J 4 bases; bases outside gene matches: 5. Germline V lookup: CDR1 SGHNT, CDR2 YYREEE (reference sequence). The length of the CDR3 is 15 residues. CDR3 bases: TGTGCCAGCAGTCCTAGACTAGCGGGAGCAGATACGCAGTATTTT. Translated, it gives CASSPRLAGADTQYF. Together with reference TRBV5-4 and TRBJ2-3, the CDR3 gives the full variable domain: ETGVTQSPTHLIKTRGQQVTLRCSSQSGHNTVSWYQQALGQGPQFIFQYYREEENGRGNFPPRFSGLQFPNYSSELNVNALELDDSALYLCASSPRLAGADTQYFGPGTRLTVL.

The chain combines TRBV20-1 with TRBJ2-1, with TRBD1 as a possible D gene (5 bases). Germline loops: CDR1 DFQATT, CDR2 SNEGSKA (reference sequence). The CDR3 extends over 14 amino acids. The V end lost 4 bases, the J end lost 1 base, and 11 bases lay between the germline ends. The CDR3 DNA reads as TGCAGTGCTAAGGGGCAGACGTCCTACAATGAGCAGTTCTTC. It codes for CSAKGQTSYNEQFF.

This chain joins TRBV12-3 or TRBV12-4 and TRBJ1-4; D gene unclear. There are 11 residues in the CDR3. V was shortened by 3 bases and J by 10 bases, with 6 bases between the two germline ends. CDR3: CASSLGGKLFF. CDR3 in DNA: TGTGCCAGCAGTTTGGGCGGAAAACTGTTTTTT.

The chain combines TRBV5-1 with TRBJ2-5; D is possibly TRBD2 (6 bases). This CDR3 has 15 residues. Germline values: CDR1 SGHRS, CDR2 YFSETQ. V lost 4 bases and J 6 bases, leaving 19 bases between the germline ends. This CDR3 reads CASSTTAGFVQTQYF. The DNA for the CDR3 is TGCGCCAGCAGCACTACGGCGGGGTTTGTACAGACCCAGTACTTC.

The table lists this clonotype with a few counts. This sequence joins TRBV5-1 and TRBJ2-7, with D possibly TRBD2 on 6 matching bases. V lost 3 bases and J 2 bases, leaving 24 bases between the germline ends. The CDR3 contains 18 residues. Per germline, CDR1 SGHRS and CDR2 YFSETQ. This CDR3 reads CASSSRTLPGEGPYEQYF. The CDR3 DNA sequence: TGCGCCAGCAGCTCGCGGACTCTGCCGGGAGAGGGACCCTACGAGCAGTACTTC.

The CDR3 sequence: CASSQVEGNEQFF. CDR3 DNA: TGTGCCAGCAGCCAAGTGGAAGGGAATGAGCAGTTCTTC. The rearrangement joins TRBV4-2 to TRBJ2-1; no reliable D call. This CDR3 contains 13 residues. The germline gives CDR1 LGHNA, CDR2 YNFKEQ. V was clipped by 1 base and J by 7 bases, with 8 bases between them.

This clonotype was detected a few times. This chain's CDR3 is CASSLFPLVGNNEQYF. As DNA, the CDR3 is TGTGCCAGCAGTTTATTCCCTCTAGTGGGGAACAATGAGCAGTACTTC. The chain combines TRBV27 with TRBJ2-7; D uncertain. Deletions cut 1 base from V and 7 bases from J, with 20 bases between. Germline CDR1 MNHEY, CDR2 SMNVEV (reference sequence). There are 16 residues in the CDR3.

The chain uses TRBV12-3 or TRBV12-4 and TRBJ2-2, with 11 nucleotides matching TRBD1. This CDR3 is built from 19 residues. The junction had 14 bases not matched to a gene; V was cut back by 3 bases and J by 5 bases. This CDR3 is CASSFTSAGTGGRTGELFF. In nucleotides, the CDR3 is TGTGCCAGCAGTTTTACTTCCGCCGGGACAGGGGGAAGGACCGGGGAGCTGTTTTTT.

V usage is TRBV20-1 and J usage is TRBJ1-2, with 8 bases matching TRBD1. The CDR3 has 14 residues. With V trimmed by 3 bases and J by 2 bases, 5 bases remained unmatched. Per germline, CDR1 DFQATT and CDR2 SNEGSKA (reference sequence). The CDR3 sequence is CSASQGQVNYGYTF. CDR3 nucleotide sequence: TGCAGTGCTAGCCAGGGACAGGTGAACTATGGCTACACCTTC.

This clonotype was picked up a small number of times. This chain joins TRBV3-1 and TRBJ1-6, with 8 bases that match TRBD1. J was trimmed by 7 bases and V by 1 base; bases with no gene match: 3. The germline gives CDR1 LGHDT, CDR2 YNNKEL (reference sequence). CDR3 size: 15 residues. The CDR3 is CASSQVGQGNSPLHF. CDR3 nucleotides: TGTGCCAGCAGCCAAGTCGGACAGGGAAATTCACCCCTCCACTTT.

This clonotype was detected ten times or more. This chain uses TRBV6-6 with TRBJ2-5; D unclear. The germline CDR1 and CDR2 sequences are MNHNY and SVGAGI (reference sequence). CDR3 length: 11 amino acids. V was shortened by 10 bases and J by 9 bases, with 15 bases between the two germline ends. The CDR3 bases are TGTGCCACCTCCGGGCCTCAGGCCCAGTACTTC. This gives the protein CATSGPQAQYF.

This clonotype was detected a few times. This rearrangement joins TRBV20-1 to TRBJ2-1, with D possibly being TRBD2 (5 bases). The CDR3 has 16 amino acids. The V end was cut by 6 bases, the J end by 0 bases, with 18 bases between. Germline CDR1 is DFQATT and CDR2 is SNEGSKA (reference sequence). The CDR3 nucleotides read TGCAGTGCGAAGACTCCGGGGTCCCGCTCCTACAATGAGCAGTTCTTC. Translated, it gives CSAKTPGSRSYNEQFF.

This clonotype was recorded a few times. This sequence joins TRBV7-3 and TRBJ2-1; 9 nucleotides agree with TRBD2. Germline V CDR1 and CDR2: SGHTA, FQGTGA. This CDR3 is 16 amino acids long. The V segment lost 6 bases and the J segment 7 bases; nucleotides outside the gene matches: 13. Here the CDR3 DNA reads TGTGCCAGCAGGGTTGAATGGCTAGCGGGAAGGAATGAGCAGTTCTTC. It translates to CASRVEWLAGRNEQFF.

The chain has TRBV7-2 and TRBJ2-5; the D is unclear. V lost 5 bases, J lost 2 bases, and 18 bases lay in between. Germline V gives CDR1 SGHTA, CDR2 FQGNSA. The CDR3 has 16 amino acids. CDR3 nucleotides: TGTGCCAGCAGCATGAGATCCCATCTATTACAAGAGACCCAGTACTTC. It is translated as CASSMRSHLLQETQYF.

V and J are TRBV7-9 and TRBJ1-6, with D uncertain. From germline, CDR1 is SEHNR and CDR2 FQNEAQ (reference sequence). This CDR3 region has 12 residues. The germline V and J ends were trimmed by 1 base and 14 bases, with 9 bases remaining between them. CDR3 DNA sequence: TGTGCCAGCAGCTTAGGTTTCCGAGCCCTCCACTTT. It codes for CASSLGFRALHF.

J is TRBJ1-5 and V is TRBV7-2, with 7 positions matching TRBD1. V was clipped by 5 bases and J by 0 bases; unmatched bases: 4. The CDR3 spans 15 residues. Germline V lookup: CDR1 SGHTA, CDR2 FQGNSA. This CDR3 is CASSRNRGSNQPQHF. CDR3 DNA sequence: TGTGCCAGCAGCCGCAACAGGGGTAGCAATCAGCCCCAGCATTTT. Full variable domain (outside the CDR3, taken from reference TRBV7-2 and TRBJ1-5): GAGVSQSPSNKVTEKGKDVELRCDPISGHTALYWYRQSLGQGLEFLIYFQGNSAPDKSGLPSDRFSAERTGGSVSTLTIQRTQQEDSAVYLCASSRNRGSNQPQHFGDGTRLSIL.

This chain's CDR3 is CASSLVTPLGVSYEQYF. Written as DNA, the CDR3 is TGTGCCAGCAGCTTAGTTACCCCGCTCGGGGTAAGCTACGAGCAGTACTTC. V is TRBV7-2 and J is TRBJ2-7; tentative D call: TRBD2 (5 bases). From germline, CDR1 is SGHTA and CDR2 FQGNSA. V was pared by 1 base and J by 3 bases, with 19 bases between. This CDR3 comprises 17 residues.

V usage is TRBV12-3 or TRBV12-4 and J usage is TRBJ2-5, with TRBD1 matching over 8 bases. CDR3 size: 16 residues. Trimming took 6 bases from V and 0 from J; bases not matched to a gene: 9. DNA of the CDR3: TGTGCCAGCAGGGGGACAGGAAGCACCCACCAAGAGACCCAGTACTTC. Protein: CASRGTGSTHQETQYF.

The chain links TRBV4-1 to TRBJ2-1, with D perhaps TRBD1 or TRBD2 (5 bases each). The CDR3 sequence is 18 residues long. V was cut by 3 bases and J by 1 base, with 19 bases left in between. Looked up from germline, CDR1 is MGHRA and CDR2 is YSYEKL. The CDR3 nucleotides are TGCGCCAGCAGCCACGGACCGGGGTTGAAGGGGTCCTACAATGAGCAGTTCTTC. It is translated as CASSHGPGLKGSYNEQFF.

The chain carries TRBV12-3 or TRBV12-4 and TRBJ2-7; D may be TRBD2 (6 bases). CDR3 length: 14 residues. V dropped 5 bases and J dropped 7 bases, with 18 bases sitting between them. The CDR3 sequence is CASSPGTLGLEQYF. The CDR3 DNA follows: TGTGCCAGCAGTCCCGGGACTTTAGGCCTTGAGCAGTACTTC.

The V gene is TRBV5-1, the J gene TRBJ2-4, with 12 positions matching TRBD2. The V segment lost 6 bases and the J segment 13 bases; nucleotides outside the gene matches: 11. The CDR3 covers 14 residues. Germline CDR1 and CDR2: SGHRS and YFSETQ. CDR3 protein: CASIERTSGIGQYF. The DNA of the CDR3 is TGCGCCAGCATCGAAAGGACTAGCGGGATAGGCCAGTACTTC.

The J gene is TRBJ2-4, the V gene TRBV4-3, with 8 bases lining up with TRBD1. The end of the DNA is better explained by TRBJ2-7, so the J call may be wrong. This CDR3 contains 17 residues. Germline V gives CDR1 LGHNA, CDR2 YSLEER. The CDR3: CASSQGKRDRLLYEQYF. Here the CDR3 DNA reads TGCGCCAGCAGCCAAGGGAAACGGGACAGGCTACTCTACGAGCAGTACTTC.

The DNA for the CDR3 is TGTGCCAGCAGCTTACTTAGCGGCAAAGAGCAGTTCTTC. Residues: CASSLLSGKEQFF. V gene TRBV7-3 combines with J gene TRBJ2-1; D might be TRBD2 (6 bases). The CDR3 length is 13 residues. Germline-derived CDR1 and CDR2 are SGHTA and FQGTGA. V lost 2 bases, J lost 10 bases, and 12 bases lay in between.

The sample holds a few counts of this clonotype. The chain links TRBV7-2 to TRBJ2-3; D unresolved. This CDR3 is built from 15 residues. Trimming pared 2 bases from V and 2 bases from J, leaving 11 bases between. Per the germline V gene, CDR1 is SGHTA and CDR2 is FQGNSA. The CDR3 DNA reads as TGTGCCAGCAGCTTAAGTGGAAGGGACACAGATACGCAGTATTTT. Amino acid sequence: CASSLSGRDTDTQYF.

The V and J genes are TRBV27 and TRBJ2-3; possibly TRBD1 for D (5 bases). V was pared by 10 bases and J by 1 base, with 15 bases between. This CDR3 spans 14 amino acids. The germline V gene encodes CDR1 MNHEY and CDR2 SMNVEV (reference sequence). DNA of the CDR3: TGTGCCACCGCCCTGGGGCTCGGCACAGATACGCAGTATTTT. Protein product: CATALGLGTDTQYF.

The genes are TRBV27 and TRBJ2-1; 7 bases are shared with TRBD2. Germline V gives CDR1 MNHEY, CDR2 SMNVEV (reference sequence). CDR3 size: 15 residues. Trimming removed 3 bases from V and 3 bases from J; junction bases left unmatched: 5. The CDR3: CASSFLGGSYNEQFF. CDR3 bases: TGTGCCAGCAGTTTTCTCGGGGGGAGCTACAATGAGCAGTTCTTC.

V and J are TRBV7-3 and TRBJ2-2; the D gene is possibly TRBD2 (6 bases). Germline-derived CDR1 and CDR2 are SGHTA and FQGTGA. The CDR3 length is 15 residues. V was shortened by 8 bases and J by 0 bases, with 13 bases between the two germline ends. The CDR3 protein is CASRGGGTNTGELFF. In nucleotides, the CDR3 is TGTGCCAGCCGAGGCGGCGGGACGAACACCGGGGAGCTGTTTTTT.

Only a few counts were recorded for this clonotype. The chain has TRBV7-6 and TRBJ2-1; TRBD1 matches at 9 bases. This CDR3 is 16 amino acids long. Germline V gene sequence: CDR1 SGHVS, CDR2 FNYEAQ. V shed 2 bases and J 9 bases; nucleotides not matched to a gene: 11. The CDR3 reads CASSLHAGTGYFEQFF. For the CDR3, the DNA is TGTGCCAGCAGCTTACATGCCGGGACAGGGTACTTTGAGCAGTTCTTC.

The chain links TRBV12-3 or TRBV12-4 to TRBJ2-7, with D possibly matching TRBD1 (7 bases). Trimming removed 5 bases from V and 5 bases from J, with 16 bases in between. The CDR3 has 14 residues. DNA of the CDR3: TGTGCCAGCAGTCGCGCAGGGGGGTGGGACGAGCAGTACTTC. Translating gives CASSRAGGWDEQYF.

This clonotype was counted a few times. V and J are TRBV6-1 and TRBJ2-6; D gene unclear. The germline CDR1 and CDR2 sequences are MNHNS and SASEGT. Trimming shortened V by 0 bases and J by 0 bases, and 6 bases separated the two germline ends. The CDR3 extends over 16 amino acids. CDR3 DNA: TGTGCCAGCAGTGAAGCTACGGGCTCTGGGGCCAACGTCCTGACTTTC. This encodes CASSEATGSGANVLTF.

The V and J genes are TRBV12-3 or TRBV12-4 and TRBJ1-5, with D uncertain. V was shortened by 5 bases and J by 5 bases, with 7 bases between the two germline ends. This CDR3 is built from 12 residues. DNA for the CDR3: TGTGCCAGCAGTCCACTCGATCAGCCCCAGCATTTT. Translating it yields CASSPLDQPQHF.